Each of the 2 T cell receptor beta chains below was sequenced from the same sample in a study of radiotherapy plus CTLA-4 blockade in lung cancer. Method: immunoSEQ multiplex PCR; TCRdb's copy keeps in-frame clones and lacks some. In the table there are roughly 78,000 clones, roughly 80% of which are singletons. The sequencing used peripheral blood, collected from a patient treated with radiotherapy plus ipilimumab. These receptor sequences come from a human donor with non-small cell lung cancer who had a complete response to radiotherapy plus ipilimumab.

The chain is built from TRBV30 and TRBJ2-4; 9 nucleotides match TRBD1. CDR3 size: 16 residues. V lost 1 base, J lost 4 bases, and 8 bases stayed unmatched. Germline-derived CDR1 and CDR2 are GTSNPN and SVGIG (reference sequence). The CDR3 sequence: CAWSGKWTGVKNIQYF. For the CDR3, the DNA is TGTGCCTGGAGTGGGAAGTGGACAGGGGTGAAAAACATTCAGTACTTC.

The rearrangement uses TRBV28 and TRBJ2-7; 7 nucleotides align to TRBD1. Trimming at V came to 2 bases and at J to 3 bases, leaving 4 bases not matched to a gene. The CDR3 is made up of 14 amino acids. Germline V gene lookup returns CDR1 MDHEN and CDR2 SYDVKM. CDR3 coding DNA: TGTGCCAGCAGTTTAACAGGGGCACACTACGAGCAGTACTTC. Translating it yields CASSLTGAHYEQYF.